In this sample, the clone carrying this T cell receptor beta chain turned up a few times. These data originate in a study of blood T cell repertoires in COVID-19. Across the study: COVID-19 samples, acute and convalescent, were from the United States, Italy and Spain. The analysed material was cDNA or gDNA that came from T cells, B-cell-depleted T cells, or PBMCs.

The germline V gene encodes CDR1 ENHRY and CDR2 SYGVKD. The ends were cut back, 0 bases at V and 0 bases at J, with 15 bases in the middle. The length of the CDR3 is 19 residues. In the study's own analysis: Quantification of nucleated cells was approximated via reference gene primer amplification. Here immunoSEQ multiplex PCR was the method, and the copy in TCRdb shows in-frame clones only, minus some. That table supplies the V and J calls and clone size; D and trimming were determined from the DNA. Among over 45,000 clones listed, roughly 80% were seen once. This clonotype originated in a human donor in a cohort sampled during active or convalescent COVID-19. Input material: peripheral blood. The rearrangement links TRBV10-3 to TRBJ2-6; D is unclear. CDR3 nucleotides: TGTGCCATCAGTGAGTCCGTTGCTACCTTTCGCTCTGGGGCCAACGTCCTGACTTTC. As protein: CAISESVATFRSGANVLTF.